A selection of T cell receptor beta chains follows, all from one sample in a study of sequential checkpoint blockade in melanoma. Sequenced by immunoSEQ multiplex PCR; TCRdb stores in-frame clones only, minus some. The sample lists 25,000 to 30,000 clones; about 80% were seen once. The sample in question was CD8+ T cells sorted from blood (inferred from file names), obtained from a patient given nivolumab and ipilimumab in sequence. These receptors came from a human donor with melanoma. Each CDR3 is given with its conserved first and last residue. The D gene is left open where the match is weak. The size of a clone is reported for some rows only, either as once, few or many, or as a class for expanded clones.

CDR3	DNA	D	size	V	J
CASSSIQGAGGYTF	TGTGCCAGCAGCTCGATACAGGGGGCGGGCGGCTACACCTTC	TRBD1	-	TRBV7-8	TRBJ1-2
CSVTGVEAFF	TGCAGCGTTACCGGGGTTGAAGCTTTCTTT	-	-	TRBV29-1	TRBJ1-1
CAISESMAGGHAEQFF	TGTGCCATCAGTGAGTCGATGGCGGGGGGGCATGCTGAGCAGTTCTTC	TRBD2	few	TRBV10-3	TRBJ2-1
CATAATATYEQYF	TGTGCCACAGCCGCGACAGCGACCTACGAGCAGTACTTC	-	-	TRBV27	TRBJ2-7
CASSSSDRLHTDTQYF	TGTGCCAGCAGTTCCTCAGACAGATTACACACAGATACGCAGTATTTT	-	once	TRBV28	TRBJ2-3
CASSEKGGGSYSPLHF	TGTGCCAGCAGTGAAAAGGGTGGAGGGTCGTATTCACCCCTCCACTTT	-	-	TRBV2	TRBJ1-6
CASSPVYSTDTQYF	TGTGCCAGCAGCCCCGTTTATAGCACAGATACGCAGTATTTT	-	-	TRBV27	TRBJ2-3
CASTGTGSSSYEQYF	TGTGCCAGCACGGGGACAGGCAGTAGCTCCTACGAGCAGTACTTC	TRBD1	-	TRBV2	TRBJ2-7
CASSQAGGLAFF	TGCGCCAGCAGCCAAGCGGGGGGTTTGGCTTTCTTT	-	medium-sized	TRBV4-1	TRBJ1-1
CATSTQQETQYF	TGTGCCACCAGCACACAACAAGAGACCCAGTACTTC	-	-	TRBV15	TRBJ2-5
CASSLVQGSGRETQYF	TGTGCCAGCAGCTTGGTCCAGGGGTCAGGTAGAGAGACCCAGTACTTC	-	-	TRBV5-4	TRBJ2-5
CASSTYRGHTEAFF	TGTGCCAGTAGTACCTACAGGGGCCACACTGAAGCTTTCTTT	TRBD1	-	TRBV19	TRBJ1-1
CASSQSEQAFF	TGTGCCAGCAGCCAGTCGGAGCAAGCTTTCTTT	-	-	TRBV16	TRBJ1-1
CASSVTGGSYEQYF	TGTGCCAGCTCTGTGACAGGGGGCTCCTACGAGCAGTACTTC	TRBD1	-	TRBV6-6	TRBJ2-7
CASSWGGRDEQYF	TGCGCCAGCAGCTGGGGGGGGCGAGACGAGCAGTACTTC	-	-	TRBV5-1	TRBJ2-7
CASSGYGYTF	TGTGCCAGTAGCGGCTATGGCTACACCTTC	-	many	TRBV19	TRBJ1-2
CASSIDDYGTGELFF	TGTGCCAGTAGTATAGATGACTATGGCACCGGGGAGCTGTTTTTT	-	-	TRBV19	TRBJ2-2
CASSYSTGYGYTF	TGTGCCAGCAGTTACTCGACAGGGTATGGCTACACCTTC	TRBD1	few	TRBV7-9	TRBJ1-2
CASSLIQGRQPQHF	TGTGCCAGCAGTTTAATACAGGGGCGTCAGCCCCAGCATTTT	TRBD1	-	TRBV27	TRBJ1-5
CASSPNGPENQPQHF	TGTGCCAGCAGCCCCAATGGGCCGGAAAATCAGCCCCAGCATTTT	-	-	TRBV7-9	TRBJ1-5
CASSSQNEQFF	TGTGCCAGCAGCTCCCAAAATGAGCAGTTCTTC	-	-	TRBV5-4	TRBJ2-1
CASGPYNFEQYF	TGTGCCAGCGGGCCTTACAATTTCGAGCAGTACTTC	-	-	TRBV6-6	TRBJ2-7
CASTPPGGRTYNEQFF	TGTGCCAGCACCCCCCCAGGAGGACGAACCTACAATGAGCAGTTCTTC	-	-	TRBV7-9	TRBJ2-1
CASSQRLQETQYF	TGTGCCAGCAGCCAGCGGCTTCAAGAGACCCAGTACTTC	-	-	TRBV2	TRBJ2-5
CASTPGGHLNTEAFF	TGTGCCAGCACCCCAGGTGGACACTTGAACACTGAAGCTTTCTTT	-	-	TRBV5-5	TRBJ1-1
CASSQHQRQHESPLHF	TGCGCCAGCAGTCAACATCAGAGACAGCATGAATCACCCCTCCACTTT	-	-	TRBV23-1	TRBJ1-6
CASSPKRGANVLTF	TGTGCCAGCAGCCCTAAGAGGGGGGCCAACGTCCTGACTTTC	-	once	TRBV7-9	TRBJ2-6
CASSKGANYEQYF	TGTGCCAGCAGTAAGGGGGCCAACTACGAGCAGTACTTC	TRBD1	-	TRBV6-5	TRBJ2-7
CASSETSWAGGTDTQYF	TGTGCCAGCAGTGAAACTTCCTGGGCGGGGGGTACAGATACGCAGTATTTT	TRBD2	few	TRBV2	TRBJ2-3
CASSPGTGSPYEQYF	TGTGCCAGCAGCCCCGGGACAGGCTCACCCTACGAGCAGTACTTC	TRBD1	-	TRBV9	TRBJ2-7
CASSPGLNTGELFF	TGTGCTAGCAGCCCGGGACTGAACACCGGGGAGCTGTTTTTT	-	-	TRBV7-7	TRBJ2-2
CASSSPTTGTGELFF	TGTGCCAGCAGTTCACCCACTACAGGGACCGGGGAGCTGTTTTTT	-	few	TRBV27	TRBJ2-2
CASSFGGNQPQHF	TGTGCCAGCAGCTTCGGGGGCAATCAGCCCCAGCATTTT	-	few	TRBV7-9	TRBJ1-5
CASRRQTYNSPLHF	TGTGCCAGCAGAAGACAGACCTATAATTCACCCCTCCACTTT	-	few	TRBV6-5	TRBJ1-6
CASSLGVAGTYEQYF	TGTGCCAGCAGCTTAGGGGTAGCTGGTACCTACGAGCAGTACTTC	-	-	TRBV11-2	TRBJ2-7
CASRKTGGMVGNTIYF	TGTGCCAGCAGAAAGACAGGGGGCATGGTTGGAAACACCATATATTTT	TRBD1	few	TRBV28	TRBJ1-3
CASSHGGEWNTEAFF	TGTGCCAGCAGCCACGGGGGGGAATGGAACACTGAAGCTTTCTTT	-	-	TRBV16	TRBJ1-1
CASSPDGTSGGAGNEQFF	TGTGCCAGCAGCCCCGACGGGACTAGCGGGGGGGCCGGCAATGAGCAGTTCTTC	TRBD2	few	TRBV11-2	TRBJ2-1
CASSSQDKPYNEQFF	TGTGCCAGCAGCTCTCAGGATAAACCCTACAATGAGCAGTTCTTC	-	-	TRBV7-9	TRBJ2-1
CASSSSGGAYEQYF	TGTGCCAGCAGCTCCTCCGGGGGGGCCTACGAGCAGTACTTC	TRBD2	few	TRBV5-6	TRBJ2-7
CASSSPFEDRGTDTQYF	TGTGCCAGCAGCTCGCCCTTTGAGGACAGGGGAACAGATACGCAGTATTTT	TRBD1	few	TRBV5-6	TRBJ2-3
CASETDSQETQYF	TGTGCCAGCGAAACGGACAGCCAAGAGACCCAGTACTTC	-	-	TRBV2	TRBJ2-5
CASSETGSGPRGHEQYF	TGCGCCAGCAGTGAGACTGGCTCAGGCCCCAGGGGGCACGAGCAGTACTTC	TRBD1	few	TRBV10-1	TRBJ2-7
CASSPTQGAGTDTQYF	TGTGCCAGCAGCCCCACACAAGGCGCAGGTACAGATACGCAGTATTTT	-	-	TRBV7-9	TRBJ2-3
CASSGEANEQYF	TGTGCCAGCAGCGGAGAGGCGAACGAGCAGTACTTC	-	-	TRBV9	TRBJ2-7
CASSPLAGSYNEQFF	TGTGCCAGCAGCCCACTAGCGGGGTCCTACAATGAGCAGTTCTTC	TRBD2	-	TRBV4-2	TRBJ2-1